The clone carrying this T cell receptor beta chain has only a few counts. The antigen remains unidentified. This sample is part of a study of cytomegalovirus exposure and HLA in healthy donors. Study-wide points: Researchers counted 150 to 200 TCR beta chains as cytomegalovirus-associated. Sequencing likely produced, as an artifact, a cluster of highly shared sequence variants. Presence/absence analyses took donor sequencing depth as roughly uniform.

It was with 60 Vbeta and 13 Jbeta primers that the PCR ran. Generated by immunoSEQ multiplex PCR, the TCRdb table keeps only in-frame clones and is missing some. This table holds about 200,000 clones, around 75% found once. The source of this sequence is a woman aged 25 to 39 in good health and CMV-seronegative. Sequenced sample: PBMCs.

CDR3 DNA: TGTGCCTGGAGTCCCGGGACAGGTTACAATGAGCAGTTCTTC. Its translation: CAWSPGTGYNEQFF. The chain recombines TRBV30 with TRBJ2-1; 8 bases align to TRBD1. The germline CDR1 and CDR2 sequences are GTSNPN and SVGIG (reference sequence). The CDR3 has 14 residues. V was clipped by 2 bases and J by 4 bases; unmatched bases: 4. Supplemented by reference TRBV30 and TRBJ2-1, the full variable domain reads SQTIHQWPATLVQPVGSPLSLECTVEGTSNPNLYWYRQAAGRGLQLLFYSVGIGQISSEVPQNLSASRPQDRQFILSSKKLLLSDSGFYLCAWSPGTGYNEQFFGPGTRLTVL.